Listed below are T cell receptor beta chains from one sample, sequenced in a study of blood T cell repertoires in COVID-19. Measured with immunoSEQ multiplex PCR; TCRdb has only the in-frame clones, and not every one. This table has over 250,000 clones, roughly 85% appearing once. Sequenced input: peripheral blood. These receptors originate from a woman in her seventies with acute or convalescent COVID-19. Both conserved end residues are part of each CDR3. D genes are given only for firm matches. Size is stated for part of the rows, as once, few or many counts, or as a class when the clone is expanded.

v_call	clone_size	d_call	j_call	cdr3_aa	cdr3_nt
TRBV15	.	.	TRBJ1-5	CATSRDGQGYGNQPQHF	TGTGCCACCAGCAGAGATGGCCAGGGCTATGGGAATCAGCCCCAGCATTTT
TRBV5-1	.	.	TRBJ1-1	CASSRQVRLKTEAFF	TGCGCCAGCAGCCGCCAGGTCCGCCTGAAGACTGAAGCTTTCTTT
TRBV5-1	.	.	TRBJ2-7	CASSLDGTTYEQYF	TGCGCCAGCAGCTTGGATGGGACAACTTACGAGCAGTACTTC
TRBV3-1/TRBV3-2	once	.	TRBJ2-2	CASSNTGELFF	TGTGCCAGCTCAAACACCGGGGAGCTGTTTTTT
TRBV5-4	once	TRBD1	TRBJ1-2	CASSDTDRVDGYTF	TGTGCCAGCAGCGACACGGACAGGGTGGATGGCTACACCTTC
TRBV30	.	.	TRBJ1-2	CAWNARVNYGYTF	TGTGCCTGGAATGCGAGGGTTAACTATGGCTACACCTTC
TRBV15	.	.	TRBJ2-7	CATMQRLSSYEQYF	TGTGCCACCATGCAGCGGCTTAGCTCCTACGAGCAGTACTTC
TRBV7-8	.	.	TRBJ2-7	CASSLVPGGRYEQYF	TGTGCCAGCAGCTTAGTTCCGGGGGGCAGGTACGAGCAGTACTTC
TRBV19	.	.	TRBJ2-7	CASSIQQDTRYEQYF	TGTGCCAGTAGTATACAGCAGGACACCCGCTACGAGCAGTACTTC
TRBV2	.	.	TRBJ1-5	CASSKDSHSNQPQHF	TGTGCCAGCAGCAAGGACAGCCATAGCAATCAGCCCCAGCATTTT
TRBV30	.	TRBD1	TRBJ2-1	CAGRQGAQYNEQFF	TGTGCCGGTCGACAGGGGGCGCAGTACAATGAGCAGTTCTTC
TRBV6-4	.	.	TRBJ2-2	CASSDSSIRGNTGELFF	TGTGCCAGCAGTGACTCGTCGATCAGGGGGAACACCGGGGAGCTGTTTTTT
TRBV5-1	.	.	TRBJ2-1	CASSLGVENEQFF	TGCGCCAGCAGTTTAGGGGTGGAGAATGAGCAGTTCTTC
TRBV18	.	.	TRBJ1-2	CASSPNILAVANYGYTF	TGTGCCAGCTCACCAAATATCTTGGCAGTGGCCAACTATGGCTACACCTTC
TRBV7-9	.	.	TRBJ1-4	CASRRSNEKLFF	TGTGCCAGTAGAAGGAGCAATGAAAAACTGTTTTTT
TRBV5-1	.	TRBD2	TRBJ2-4	CASSLSLAVKNIQYF	TGCGCCAGCAGCTTGTCTCTAGCGGTCAAAAACATTCAGTACTTC
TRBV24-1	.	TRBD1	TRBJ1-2	CATSDSSGQGKYGYTF	TGTGCCACCAGTGATTCATCGGGACAGGGAAAGTATGGCTACACCTTC
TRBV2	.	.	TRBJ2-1	CASSEGQPNEQFF	TGTGCCAGCAGTGAAGGACAGCCCAATGAGCAGTTCTTC
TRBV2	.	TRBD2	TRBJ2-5	CASTLEGLAGFQETQYF	TGTGCCAGCACTCTTGAGGGACTAGCGGGATTTCAAGAGACCCAGTACTTC
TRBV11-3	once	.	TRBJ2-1	CASSPRVSGEQFF	TGTGCCAGCAGCCCCCGTGTATCGGGTGAGCAGTTCTTC
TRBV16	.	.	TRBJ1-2	CASSQLAFRGDGYTF	TGTGCCAGCAGCCAACTGGCCTTCCGAGGCGATGGCTACACCTTC
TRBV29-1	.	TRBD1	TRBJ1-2	CSAGERGPYGYTF	TGCAGCGCGGGGGAGAGGGGGCCCTATGGCTACACCTTC
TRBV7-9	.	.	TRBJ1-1	CASSPEAFF	TGTGCCAGCAGCCCGGAAGCTTTCTTT
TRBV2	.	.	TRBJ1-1	CASNLGQPLTEAFF	TGTGCCAGTAACCTCGGACAGCCACTCACTGAAGCTTTCTTT
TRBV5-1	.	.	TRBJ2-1	CASSFLRGNNEQFF	TGCGCCAGCAGCTTTCTCCGAGGAAACAATGAGCAGTTCTTC
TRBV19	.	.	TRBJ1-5	CASSLSRDLWDYQPQHF	TGTGCCAGTAGTCTTTCCCGGGACTTGTGGGATTATCAGCCCCAGCATTTT
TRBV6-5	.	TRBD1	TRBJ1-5	CASREGAYGNQPQHF	TGTGCCAGCCGAGAGGGGGCCTATGGCAATCAGCCCCAGCATTTT
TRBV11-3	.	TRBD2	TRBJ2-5	CASSLSGGETQYF	TGTGCCAGCAGCTTATCGGGGGGGGAGACCCAGTACTTC
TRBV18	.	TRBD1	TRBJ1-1	CASSPNRDSVTEAFF	TGTGCCAGCTCTCCGAACCGGGACAGCGTCACTGAAGCTTTCTTT
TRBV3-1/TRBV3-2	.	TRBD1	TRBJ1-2	CASSQEPGQGYTF	TGTGCCAGCAGCCAAGAACCGGGACAGGGCTACACCTTC
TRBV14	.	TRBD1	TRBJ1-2	CASSRAGTGGQIRDYTF	TGTGCCAGCAGCCGAGCAGGGACAGGGGGCCAAATAAGGGACTACACCTTC
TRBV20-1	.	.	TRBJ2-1	CSASKEVYNEQFF	TGCAGTGCTAGTAAGGAGGTCTACAATGAGCAGTTCTTC
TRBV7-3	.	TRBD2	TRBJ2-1	CASRSGTSGSEQFF	TGTGCCAGCAGGTCCGGGACTAGCGGGTCGGAGCAGTTCTTC
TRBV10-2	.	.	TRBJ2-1	CASSSTGSSYNEQFF	TGCGCCAGCAGTTCTACAGGAAGCTCCTACAATGAGCAGTTCTTC